The clone carrying this T cell receptor (beta chain) was seen once. The entry originates in a study of T cells after somatic rescue of genetic block. Data came from immunoSEQ multiplex PCR; TCRdb stores just in-frame clones and leaves some out. The table has around 67,000 clones, roughly 91% seen once; the top ten hold 2.5% to 3%. V was clipped by 5 bases and J by 7 bases; unmatched bases: 8. There are 15 residues in the CDR3. Germline V lookup: CDR1 LGHNA, CDR2 YSLEER. This clonotype was sampled from a young man. The sample consisted of peripheral blood mononuclear cells (PBMCs). The V and J genes are TRBV4-3 and TRBJ2-1; 10 nucleotides line up with TRBD1. This CDR3 is CASSWDRGSLNEQFF. CDR3 DNA: TGCGCCAGCAGCTGGGACAGGGGATCGTTGAATGAGCAGTTCTTC.